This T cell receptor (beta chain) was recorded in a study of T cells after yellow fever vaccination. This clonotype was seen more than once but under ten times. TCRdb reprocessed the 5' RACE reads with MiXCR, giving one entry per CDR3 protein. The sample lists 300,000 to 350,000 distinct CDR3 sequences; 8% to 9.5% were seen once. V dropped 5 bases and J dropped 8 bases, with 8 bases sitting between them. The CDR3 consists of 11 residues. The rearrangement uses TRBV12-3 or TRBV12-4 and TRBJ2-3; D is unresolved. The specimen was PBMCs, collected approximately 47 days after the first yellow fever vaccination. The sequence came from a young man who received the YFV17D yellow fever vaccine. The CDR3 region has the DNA TGTGCCAGCAGTACAGAAGTTACGCAGTATTTT. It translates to CASSTEVTQYF.